These 18 T cell receptor beta chains were all obtained from the same sample, sequenced in a study of post-analysis software for immune sequencing data. Built from TCR beta cDNA, the libraries had unique molecular identifiers in them. MiXCR, applied by TCRdb to the PCR reads, yields one record per CDR3 protein. The sample comprises hundreds of thousands of distinct CDR3 sequences, 59% of which are singletons, and about 10% rests with the top ten. Findings and limits, study-wide: About five TRBV segments were more frequent in patients than controls; TRBV5-6, TRBV5-1 and TRBV20-1 belonged to this group.

These receptors have no known antigen. The sequenced sample consisted of blood. All receptors come from a girl aged 2-15 years with multiple sclerosis.

The chain carries TRBV7-2 and TRBJ1-5, with a weak D call TRBD1 (5 bases). CDR3 length equals 15 residues. With 1 base removed from V and 9 bases from J, the gap between germline ends came to 16 bases. The germline V gene has CDR1 SGHTA and CDR2 FQGNSA. CDR3 sequence reads: CASSLEGREGLPQHF. The CDR3 DNA reads as TGTGCCAGCAGCTTAGAGGGCAGGGAGGGTCTGCCCCAGCATTTT.

The V and J genes are TRBV7-9 and TRBJ2-7; D unclear. The CDR3 runs to 15 residues. The germline V gene encodes CDR1 SEHNR and CDR2 FQNEAQ (reference sequence). V was cut by 5 bases and J by 2 bases, with 16 bases left in between. The CDR3 nucleotides are TGTGCCAGCAGCCCTGATACGGCGGTAGCCTACGAGCAGTACTTC. This encodes CASSPDTAVAYEQYF.

The sample holds one count of this clonotype. The V and J genes are TRBV11-2 and TRBJ2-1, with D possibly being TRBD1 (5 bases). Germline assignment: CDR1 SGHAT and CDR2 FQNNGV. V was trimmed by 8 bases and J by 10 bases, leaving 15 bases between them. This CDR3 has 12 amino acids. CDR3 in DNA: TGTGCCAGCGGTGGGGCCTTAAACGAGCAGTTCTTC. Translating gives CASGGALNEQFF.

The chain employs TRBV29-1 and TRBJ2-5; 10 positions match TRBD2. V shed 3 bases, J shed 5 bases, and the junction held 6 bases outside the gene matches. The CDR3 is 14 amino acids. The V gene's germline CDR1 is SQVTM and CDR2 ANQGSEA. CDR3 region: CSVEGTSGKETQYF. The CDR3 DNA is TGCAGCGTTGAGGGAACTAGCGGGAAGGAGACCCAGTACTTC.

The chain is built from TRBV25-1 and TRBJ1-1; weak D call: TRBD1 (5 bases). The V end was cut by 3 bases, the J end by 4 bases, with 12 bases between. CDR1 MGHDK and CDR2 SYGVNS come from the germline V gene. There are 14 residues in the CDR3. CDR3: CASSEGGSGTEAFF. For the CDR3, the DNA is TGTGCCAGCAGTGAGGGGGGGAGCGGCACTGAAGCTTTCTTT.

V gene TRBV2 combines with J gene TRBJ2-5, with D possibly being TRBD1 or TRBD2 (6 bases each). CDR1 and CDR2 (germline): SNHLY, FYNNEI. V shed 2 bases and J shed 4 bases, with 20 bases lying between them. The CDR3 covers 17 residues. This chain's CDR3 is CASSENFWGASRETQYF. The CDR3 DNA is TGTGCCAGCAGTGAAAATTTCTGGGGGGCATCCAGAGAGACCCAGTACTTC.

This chain links TRBV12-3 or TRBV12-4 with TRBJ2-3, with TRBD2 matching 10 bases. The CDR3 length is 16 residues. The junction had 7 bases not matched to a gene; V was cut back by 4 bases and J by 3 bases. The CDR3 DNA is TGTGCCAGCAGTTCCTCGGCTAGCGGGGGTACAGATACGCAGTATTTT. Amino acid sequence: CASSSSASGGTDTQYF.

The V and J genes are TRBV7-2 and TRBJ1-2; D is undetermined. V lost 1 base, J lost 8 bases, and 11 bases lay in between. CDR3 length: 13 residues. Looked up from germline, CDR1 is SGHTA and CDR2 is FQGNSA. CDR3 in amino acids: CASSLEPSTGYTF. Written as DNA, the CDR3 is TGTGCCAGCAGCTTAGAGCCGTCCACAGGCTACACCTTC.

CDR3 sequence (DNA): TGTGCCATCCGGGGACAGGGGGGCACTGAAGCTTTCTTT. Translation: CAIRGQGGTEAFF. The chain uses TRBV10-3 and TRBJ1-1, with 11 bases fitting TRBD1. Trimming at V came to 8 bases and at J to 4 bases, leaving 3 bases not matched to a gene. The CDR3 consists of 13 residues. CDR1 ENHRY and CDR2 SYGVKD come from the germline V gene.

The chain uses TRBV20-1 and TRBJ2-3, with 10 bases matching TRBD2. This CDR3 spans 16 amino acids. V lost 1 base and J lost 5; bases outside the gene matches: 9. From germline, CDR1 is DFQATT and CDR2 SNEGSKA (reference sequence). The CDR3 DNA reads as TGCAGTGCTAGAGGAAATAGCGGGGGGATTGAAGATACGCAGTATTTT. Translated, it gives CSARGNSGGIEDTQYF.

A word on this clonotype: Germline and junction disagree at one end, which may indicate a read error. In DNA, the CDR3 is TGCGCCAGCAGCCAAGAATCATGGACTAGCGGGACCCTCCGCTACGAGCAGTATTTC. Amino acids: CASSQESWTSGTLRYEQYF. The rearrangement links TRBV4-1 to TRBJ2-7; TRBD2 matches 12 bases. CDR3 size: 19 residues. Germline V gene sequence: CDR1 MGHRA, CDR2 YSYEKL.

This chain joins TRBV7-2 and TRBJ2-1; TRBD2 aligns across 11 bases. J gave up 5 bases and V 5 bases, and 8 bases lay outside the gene matches. The germline CDR1 and CDR2 sequences are SGHTA and FQGNSA. This CDR3 is built from 16 residues. The CDR3 DNA follows: TGTGCCAGCAGCCTCACCGGGACTAGCGGACACAATGAGCAGTTCTTC. Protein product: CASSLTGTSGHNEQFF.

V gene TRBV29-1 combines with J gene TRBJ2-5, with 7 bases aligning to TRBD2. Per the germline V gene, CDR1 is SQVTM and CDR2 is ANQGSEA. The CDR3 runs to 13 residues. V was clipped by 6 bases and J by 5 bases; unmatched bases: 9. Written as DNA, the CDR3 is TGCAGCGTCGTAAGGGCTAGCGGCGAGACCCAGTACTTC. Its protein is CSVVRASGETQYF.

The rearrangement uses TRBV7-9 and TRBJ2-1; 9 nucleotides line up with TRBD2. Germline V gene lookup returns CDR1 SEHNR and CDR2 FQNEAQ (reference sequence). The CDR3 sequence is 16 residues long. Losses at the gene ends were 1 base for V and 4 bases for J; bases not matched to a gene: 5. CDR3 sequence (DNA): TGTGCCAGCAGCTTAGGTAGCGGGGGCGTTTACAATGAGCAGTTCTTC. It codes for CASSLGSGGVYNEQFF.

Here the CDR3 reads CASSKEASGYTDTQYF. The DNA for the CDR3 is TGTGCCAGCAGCAAAGAAGCTAGCGGATACACAGATACGCAGTATTTT. The chain combines TRBV21-1 with TRBJ2-3; the DNA was not compared with TRBD2, the D call given in the table. TRBV21-1 is listed as a pseudogene. This CDR3 has 16 amino acids.

This clonotype was detected only a few times. V usage is TRBV13 and J usage is TRBJ1-1; TRBD1 agrees at 8 bases. The CDR3 is made up of 15 amino acids. After removal of 5 bases from V and 13 bases from J, the junction contained 18 bases not matched to a gene. Germline V gene data show CDR1 as PRHDT and CDR2 as FYEKMQ (reference sequence). CDR3 coding DNA: TGTGCCAGCAGCCCGAAGCCGGACAGGGCCTCAGAGGGTTTCTTT. Its protein product is CASSPKPDRASEGFF. Full variable domain (missing parts from reference TRBV13 and TRBJ1-1): AAGVIQSPRHLIKEKRETATLKCYPIPRHDTVYWYQQGPGQDPQFLISFYEKMQSDKGSIPDRFSAQQFSDYHSELNMSSLELGDSALYFCASSPKPDRASEGFFGQGTRLTVV.

About this clonotype itself: Compared with germline, one end of the junction differs, possibly owing to a read error. The chain joins TRBV20-1 to TRBJ2-7; TRBD1 is a possible D gene (6 bases). The DNA matches TRBJ2-5 better at its end, which makes the J call doubtful. Germline V lookup: CDR1 DFQATT, CDR2 SNEGSKA (reference sequence). The CDR3 is made up of 16 amino acids. CDR3: CSAGERARGYQETQYF. The CDR3 nucleotides read TGCAGTGCTGGAGAAAGGGCCAGGGGCTACCAAGAGACCCAGTACTTC.

CDR3 amino acids: CASSSQGSGAPYNYGYTF. The CDR3 nucleotides read TGTGCCAGCAGCTCTCAGGGTAGCGGTGCCCCCTATAACTATGGCTACACCTTC. The V gene is TRBV6-1, the J gene TRBJ1-2; perhaps TRBD1 as D (5 bases). The CDR3 totals 18 residues. Trimming cost V 6 bases and J 1 base, with 24 bases left between them. From germline, CDR1 is MNHNS and CDR2 SASEGT.